This T cell receptor beta chain came from a study of shared clonotypes between healthy human individuals. Method: immunoSEQ multiplex PCR; TCRdb's copy keeps in-frame clones and lacks some. This table holds about 960,000 clones, 76% found once. V lost 4 bases to trimming and J lost 2 bases; unmatched junction nucleotides: 5. This CDR3 region has 15 residues. CDR1 is SGHDN, CDR2 FVKESK, per germline. General study findings and limits: Among the subsets, naive ones generally showed larger estimated richness than memory ones.

As concerns this clone: Its matching antigen is unknown.

This TCR came from a man between 18 and 29 years old in good health. The source material was memory CD4+ T cells sorted from blood. Subset: CD45RA-negative fraction. The chain is built from TRBV14 and TRBJ1-5, with 7 nucleotides matching TRBD1. The CDR3 loop reads CASSRDRDGNQPQHF. The CDR3, as DNA: TGTGCCAGCAGCCGAGACAGGGATGGCAATCAGCCCCAGCATTTT.